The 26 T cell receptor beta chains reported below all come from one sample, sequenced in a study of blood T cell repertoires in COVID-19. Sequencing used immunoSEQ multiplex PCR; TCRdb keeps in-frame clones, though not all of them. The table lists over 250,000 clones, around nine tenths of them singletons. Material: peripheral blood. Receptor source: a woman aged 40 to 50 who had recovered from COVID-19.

The CDR3 bases are TGCAGTGCTAGAGGGCCGAGGGGGTACACCTTC. Protein sequence: CSARGPRGYTF. The chain has TRBV20-1 and TRBJ1-2; TRBD1 might be the D (6 bases). The CDR3 totals 11 residues. The V gene's germline CDR1 is DFQATT and CDR2 SNEGSKA (reference sequence). V lost 1 base to trimming and J lost 11 bases, with 11 bases between them.

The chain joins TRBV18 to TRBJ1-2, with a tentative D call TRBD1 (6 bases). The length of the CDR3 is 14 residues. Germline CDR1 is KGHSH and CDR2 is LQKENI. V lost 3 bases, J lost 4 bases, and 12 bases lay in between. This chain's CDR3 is CASSPDRELYGYTF. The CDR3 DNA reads TGTGCCAGCTCACCGGACAGAGAACTCTATGGCTACACCTTC. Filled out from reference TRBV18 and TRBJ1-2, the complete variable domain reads NAGVMQNPRHLVRRRGQEARLRCSPMKGHSHVYWYRQLPEEGLKFMVYLQKENIIDESGMPKERFSAEFPKEGPSILRIQQVVRGDSAAYFCASSPDRELYGYTFGSGTRLTVV.

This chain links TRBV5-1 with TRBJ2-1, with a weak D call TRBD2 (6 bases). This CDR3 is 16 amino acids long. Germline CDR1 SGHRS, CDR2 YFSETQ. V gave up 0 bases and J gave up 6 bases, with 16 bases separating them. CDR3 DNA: TGCGCCAGCAGCTTGGCCGGTAGCGGTTGGACCAATGAGCAGTTCTTC. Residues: CASSLAGSGWTNEQFF. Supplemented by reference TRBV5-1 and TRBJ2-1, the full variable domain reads KAGVTQTPRYLIKTRGQQVTLSCSPISGHRSVSWYQQTPGQGLQFLFEYFSETQRNKGNFPGRFSGRQFSNSRSEMNVSTLELGDSALYLCASSLAGSGWTNEQFFGPGTRLTVL.

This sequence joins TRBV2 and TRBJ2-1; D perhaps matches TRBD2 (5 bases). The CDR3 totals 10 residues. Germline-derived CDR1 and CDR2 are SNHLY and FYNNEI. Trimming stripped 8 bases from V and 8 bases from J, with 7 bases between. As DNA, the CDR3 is TGTGCCAGCGGCGGGTATGAGCAGTTCTTC. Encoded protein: CASGGYEQFF.

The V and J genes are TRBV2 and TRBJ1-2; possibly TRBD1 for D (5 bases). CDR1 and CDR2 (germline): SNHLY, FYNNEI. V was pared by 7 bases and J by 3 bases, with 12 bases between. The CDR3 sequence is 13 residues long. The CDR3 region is CASTPTAYYGYTF. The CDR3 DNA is TGTGCCAGCACCCCGACAGCTTACTATGGCTACACCTTC.

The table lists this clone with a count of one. The CDR3 protein is CASSPRGQQGARSGANVLTF. The CDR3 region has the DNA TGTGCCAGCAGCCCCCGCGGCCAGCAGGGGGCCCGCTCTGGGGCCAACGTCCTGACTTTC. This sequence joins TRBV21-1 and TRBJ2-6; TRBD1, the table's D call, was not compared with the DNA. TRBV21-1 is a pseudogene. This CDR3 is built from 20 residues.

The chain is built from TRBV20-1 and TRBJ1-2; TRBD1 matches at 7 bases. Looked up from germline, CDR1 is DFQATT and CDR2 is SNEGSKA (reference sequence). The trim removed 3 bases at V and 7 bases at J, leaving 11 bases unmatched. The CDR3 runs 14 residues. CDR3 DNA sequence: TGCAGTGCTAGTAGGGGCCAGGGGGTGGTTGGCTACACCTTC. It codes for CSASRGQGVVGYTF.

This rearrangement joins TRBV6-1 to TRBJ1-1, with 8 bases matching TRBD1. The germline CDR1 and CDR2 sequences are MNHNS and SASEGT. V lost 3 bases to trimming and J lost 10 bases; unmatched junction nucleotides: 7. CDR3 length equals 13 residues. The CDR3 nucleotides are TGTGCCAGCAGTGAGACAGGGGTTGCTCGAGCTTTCTTT. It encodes CASSETGVARAFF.

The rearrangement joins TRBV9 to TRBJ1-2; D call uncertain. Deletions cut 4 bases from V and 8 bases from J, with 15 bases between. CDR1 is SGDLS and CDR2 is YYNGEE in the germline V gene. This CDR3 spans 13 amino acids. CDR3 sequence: CASSRGGYGGYTF. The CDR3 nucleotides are TGTGCCAGCAGCCGGGGAGGTTATGGGGGCTACACCTTC.

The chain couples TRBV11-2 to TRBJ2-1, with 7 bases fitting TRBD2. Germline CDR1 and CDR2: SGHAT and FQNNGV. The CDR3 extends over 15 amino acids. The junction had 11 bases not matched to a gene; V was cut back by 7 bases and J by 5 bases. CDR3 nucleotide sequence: TGTGCCAGCACCGGACCGGGCGGGAGTGACAATGAGCAGTTCTTC. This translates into CASTGPGGSDNEQFF.

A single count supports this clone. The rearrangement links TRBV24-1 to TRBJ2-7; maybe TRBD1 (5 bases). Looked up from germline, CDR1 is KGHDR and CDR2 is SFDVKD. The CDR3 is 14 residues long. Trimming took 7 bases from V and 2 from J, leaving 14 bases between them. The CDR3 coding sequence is TGTGCCACCAGACCCGAAACAGGCCCCTACGAGCAGTACGTC. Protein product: CATRPETGPYEQYV.

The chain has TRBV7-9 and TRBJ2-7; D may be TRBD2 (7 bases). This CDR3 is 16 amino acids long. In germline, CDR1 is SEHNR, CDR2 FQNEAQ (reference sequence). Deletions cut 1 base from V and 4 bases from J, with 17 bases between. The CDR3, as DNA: TGTGCCAGCAGCTTAGTTGCTGGACTAGGGGGTTACGAGCAGTACTTC. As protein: CASSLVAGLGGYEQYF.

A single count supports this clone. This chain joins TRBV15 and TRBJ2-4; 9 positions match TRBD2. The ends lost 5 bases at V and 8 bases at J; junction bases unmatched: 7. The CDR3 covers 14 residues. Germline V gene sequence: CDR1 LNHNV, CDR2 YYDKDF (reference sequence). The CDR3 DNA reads TGTGCCACCAGCCCAGCGGGAGGCCCGGACATTCAGTACTTC. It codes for CATSPAGGPDIQYF.

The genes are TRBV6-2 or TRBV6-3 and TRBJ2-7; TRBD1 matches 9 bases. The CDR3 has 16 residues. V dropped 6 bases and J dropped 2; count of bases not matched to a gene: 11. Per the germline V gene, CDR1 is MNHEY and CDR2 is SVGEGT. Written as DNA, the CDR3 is TGTGCCAGCAGCCTGCCCACAGGGGGCTCCCCCTACGAGCAGTACTTC. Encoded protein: CASSLPTGGSPYEQYF.

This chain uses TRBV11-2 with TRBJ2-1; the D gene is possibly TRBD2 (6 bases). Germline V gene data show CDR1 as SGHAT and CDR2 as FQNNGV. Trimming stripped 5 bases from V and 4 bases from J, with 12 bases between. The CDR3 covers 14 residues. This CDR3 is CASSRSGFYNEQFF. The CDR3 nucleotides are TGTGCCAGCAGCCGAAGCGGGTTTTACAATGAGCAGTTCTTC.

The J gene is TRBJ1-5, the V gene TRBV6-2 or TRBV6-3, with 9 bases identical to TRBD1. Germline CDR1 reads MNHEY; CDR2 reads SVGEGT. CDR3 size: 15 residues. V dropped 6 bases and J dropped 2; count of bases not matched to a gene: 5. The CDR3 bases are TGTGCCAGCAGCTGGGACAGGGTGGGCAATCAGCCCCAGCATTTT. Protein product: CASSWDRVGNQPQHF.

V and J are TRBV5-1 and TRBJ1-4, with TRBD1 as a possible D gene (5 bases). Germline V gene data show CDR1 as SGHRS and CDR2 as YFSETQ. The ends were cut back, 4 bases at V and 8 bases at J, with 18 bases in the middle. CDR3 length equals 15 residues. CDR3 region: CASSPGSVGGEKLFF. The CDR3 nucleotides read TGCGCCAGCAGCCCAGGCTCGGTTGGGGGGGAAAAACTGTTTTTT.

CDR3 region: CASSLVASGNPSEQYF. In DNA, the CDR3 is TGTGCCAGCAGCTTAGTGGCTAGCGGGAATCCTAGCGAGCAGTACTTC. The chain employs TRBV7-2 and TRBJ2-7; 9 bases line up with TRBD2. J lost 6 bases, V lost 1 base, and 10 bases had no gene match. The CDR3 spans 16 residues. CDR1 is SGHTA and CDR2 is FQGNSA in the germline V gene. Complete variable domain (other parts from reference TRBV7-2 and TRBJ2-7): GAGVSQSPSNKVTEKGKDVELRCDPISGHTALYWYRQSLGQGLEFLIYFQGNSAPDKSGLPSDRFSAERTGGSVSTLTIQRTQQEDSAVYLCASSLVASGNPSEQYFGPGTRLTVT.

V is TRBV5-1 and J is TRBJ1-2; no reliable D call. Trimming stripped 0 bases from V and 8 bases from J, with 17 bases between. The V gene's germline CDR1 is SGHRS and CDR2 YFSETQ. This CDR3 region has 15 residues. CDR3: CASSLGRTQGGGYTF. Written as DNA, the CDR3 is TGCGCCAGCAGCTTGGGCCGGACCCAAGGCGGGGGCTACACCTTC.

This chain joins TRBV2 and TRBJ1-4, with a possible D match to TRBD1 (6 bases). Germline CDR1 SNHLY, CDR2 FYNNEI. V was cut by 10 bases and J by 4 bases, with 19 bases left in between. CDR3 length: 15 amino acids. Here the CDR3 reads CATPSGGRDNEKLFF. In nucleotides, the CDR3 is TGTGCCACCCCCTCGGGGGGCAGGGATAATGAAAAACTGTTTTTT.

The CDR3 region has the DNA TGTGCCAGTAGTCTCACAGGGGAAGGGCGCTACGAGCAGTACTTC. As protein: CASSLTGEGRYEQYF. The rearrangement links TRBV19 to TRBJ2-7, with 7 bases identical to TRBD1. This CDR3 has 15 amino acids. V trimming: 5 bases; J trimming: 3 bases; junction bases outside the gene matches: 10. Per germline, CDR1 LNHDA and CDR2 SQIVND (reference sequence).

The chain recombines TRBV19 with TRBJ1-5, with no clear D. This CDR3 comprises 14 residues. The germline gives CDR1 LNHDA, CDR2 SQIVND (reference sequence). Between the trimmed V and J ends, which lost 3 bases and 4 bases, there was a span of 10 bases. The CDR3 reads CASSINRSNQPQHF. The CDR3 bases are TGTGCCAGTAGTATTAACAGAAGTAATCAGCCCCAGCATTTT. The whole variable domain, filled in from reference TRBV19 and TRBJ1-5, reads DGGITQSPKYLFRKEGQNVTLSCEQNLNHDAMYWYRQDPGQGLRLIYYSQIVNDFQKGDIAEGYSVSREKKESFPLTVTSAQKNPTAFYLCASSINRSNQPQHFGDGTRLSIL.

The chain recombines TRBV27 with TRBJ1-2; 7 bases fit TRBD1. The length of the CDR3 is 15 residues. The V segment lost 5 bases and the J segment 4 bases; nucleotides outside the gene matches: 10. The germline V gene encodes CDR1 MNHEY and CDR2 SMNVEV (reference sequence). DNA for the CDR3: TGTGCCAGCAGTCCACACAGGGACAGCCTCTATGGCTACACCTTC. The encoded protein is CASSPHRDSLYGYTF.

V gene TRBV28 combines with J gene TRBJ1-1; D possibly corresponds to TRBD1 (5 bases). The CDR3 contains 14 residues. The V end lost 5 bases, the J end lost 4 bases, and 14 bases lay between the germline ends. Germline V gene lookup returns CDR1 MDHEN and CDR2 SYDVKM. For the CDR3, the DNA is TGTGCCAGCAGTCCCCCGGGGGGGGGCACTGAAGCTTTCTTT. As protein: CASSPPGGGTEAFF.

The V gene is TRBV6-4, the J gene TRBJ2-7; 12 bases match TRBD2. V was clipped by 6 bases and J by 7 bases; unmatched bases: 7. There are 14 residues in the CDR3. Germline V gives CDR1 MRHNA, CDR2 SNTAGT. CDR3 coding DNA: TGTGCCAGCAGCCCGGGACTAGCGGGTGGGGAGCAGTACTTC. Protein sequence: CASSPGLAGGEQYF.

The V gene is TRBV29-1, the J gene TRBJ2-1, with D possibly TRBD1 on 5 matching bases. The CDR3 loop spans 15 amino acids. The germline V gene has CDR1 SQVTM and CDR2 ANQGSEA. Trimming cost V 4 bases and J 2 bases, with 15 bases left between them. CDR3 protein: CSVGAGTGPYNEQFF. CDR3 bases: TGCAGCGTTGGGGCCGGCACAGGCCCCTACAATGAGCAGTTCTTC.